This entry describes one T cell receptor beta chain. Synthetic TCR analog templates were added to each PCR reaction. Clones were sequenced by immunoSEQ multiplex PCR, and TCRdb holds only the in-frame ones, with some missing. The sample consists of tens of thousands of clones, roughly 90% of them appearing once. The data are from a study of PD-L1 blockade in urothelial cancer. Per patient, between 1 and 8 samples were collected at pretreatment and on-treatment time points. With V trimmed by 2 bases and J by 3 bases, 7 bases remained unmatched. CDR1 is MNHEY and CDR2 is SMNVEV in the germline V gene (reference sequence). This CDR3 region has 16 residues.

Sequencing used PBMCs, obtained around atezolizumab (anti-PD-L1) treatment. The chain combines TRBV27 with TRBJ2-7; TRBD1 agrees at 10 bases. This receptor was identified in a woman aged 70-85 years with urothelial cancer. As DNA, the CDR3 is TGTGCCAGCAGTTTAGTCGGGGACAGGGGCTTCTACGAGCAGTACTTC. It is translated as CASSLVGDRGFYEQYF.